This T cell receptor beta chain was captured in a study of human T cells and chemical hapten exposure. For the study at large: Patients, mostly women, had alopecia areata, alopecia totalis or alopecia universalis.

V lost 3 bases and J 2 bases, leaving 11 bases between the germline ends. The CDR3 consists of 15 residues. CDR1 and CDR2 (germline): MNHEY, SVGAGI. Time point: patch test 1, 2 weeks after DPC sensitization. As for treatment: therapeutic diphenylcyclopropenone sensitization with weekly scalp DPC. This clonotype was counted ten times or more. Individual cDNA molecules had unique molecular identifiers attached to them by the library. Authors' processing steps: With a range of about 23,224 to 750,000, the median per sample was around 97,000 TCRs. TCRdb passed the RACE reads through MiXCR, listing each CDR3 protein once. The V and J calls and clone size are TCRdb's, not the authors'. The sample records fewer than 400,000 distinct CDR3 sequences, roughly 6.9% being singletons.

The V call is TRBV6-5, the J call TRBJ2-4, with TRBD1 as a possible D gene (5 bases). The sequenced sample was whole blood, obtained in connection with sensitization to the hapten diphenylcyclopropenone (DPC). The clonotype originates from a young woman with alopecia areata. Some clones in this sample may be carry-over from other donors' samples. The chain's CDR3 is CASSYSGFTKNIQYF. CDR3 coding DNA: TGTGCCAGCAGTTATTCAGGGTTTACCAAAAACATTCAGTACTTC.